Included here is one T cell receptor (beta chain) sequence, with context. Antigen: not known. In germline, CDR1 is SGHRS, CDR2 YFSETQ. With 0 bases removed from V and 8 bases from J, the gap between germline ends came to 18 bases. The CDR3 loop spans 16 amino acids. This entry belongs to a study of early T cells in non-severe SARS-CoV-2 infection. Whole-study context: Unsorted whole-blood RNA was sequenced in bulk, leaving chains unpaired.

Unique molecular identifiers were affixed to single, distinct cDNA molecules. TCRdb analysed the 5' RACE reads with MiXCR anew, one entry per CDR3 protein. The sample carries roughly 80,000 distinct CDR3 sequences, 15% to 18% recorded once. General study results and limits: VDJdb matching skewed toward anti-spike CD8 responses, missing private and CD4 specificities.

The sequence was obtained from an adult who was a healthcare worker with PCR-confirmed SARS-CoV-2 infection or an uninfected control (not recorded which). The sequencing input was whole blood. The chain is built from TRBV5-1 and TRBJ2-1, with D unclear. In DNA, the CDR3 is TGCGCCAGCAGCTTGGCCTCGATAGATATTGGGGATGAGCAGTTCTTC. Its translation is CASSLASIDIGDEQFF.